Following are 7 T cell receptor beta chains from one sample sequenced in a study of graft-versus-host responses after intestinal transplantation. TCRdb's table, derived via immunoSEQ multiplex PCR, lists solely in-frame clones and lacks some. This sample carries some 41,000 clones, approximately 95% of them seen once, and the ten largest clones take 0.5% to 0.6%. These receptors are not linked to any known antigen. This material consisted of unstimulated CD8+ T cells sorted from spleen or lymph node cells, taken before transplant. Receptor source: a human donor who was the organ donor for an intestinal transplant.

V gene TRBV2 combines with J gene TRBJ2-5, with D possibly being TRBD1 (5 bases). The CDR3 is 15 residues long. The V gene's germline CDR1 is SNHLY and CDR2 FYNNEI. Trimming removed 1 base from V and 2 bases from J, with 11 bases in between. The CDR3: CASSEGRATQETQYF. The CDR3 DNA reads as TGTGCCAGCAGTGAAGGCAGGGCTACGCAAGAGACCCAGTACTTC. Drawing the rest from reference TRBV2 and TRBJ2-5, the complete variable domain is EPEVTQTPSHQVTQMGQEVILRCVPISNHLYFYWYRQILGQKVEFLVSFYNNEISEKSEIFDDQFSVERPDGSNFTLKIRSTKLEDSAMYFCASSEGRATQETQYFGPGTRLLVL.

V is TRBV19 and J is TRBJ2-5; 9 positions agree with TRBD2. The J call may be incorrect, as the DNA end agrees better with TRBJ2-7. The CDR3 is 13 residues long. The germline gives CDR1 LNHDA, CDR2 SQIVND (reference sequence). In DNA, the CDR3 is TGTGCCAGTAGTACTAGCGGGGCCTACGAGCAGTACTTC. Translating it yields CASSTSGAYEQYF.

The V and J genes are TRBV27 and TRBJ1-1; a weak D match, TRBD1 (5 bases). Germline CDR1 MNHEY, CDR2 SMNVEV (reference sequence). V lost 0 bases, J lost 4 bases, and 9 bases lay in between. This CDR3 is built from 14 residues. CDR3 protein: CASSLSRGGTEAFF. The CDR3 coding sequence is TGTGCCAGCAGTTTATCTAGGGGTGGCACTGAAGCTTTCTTT.

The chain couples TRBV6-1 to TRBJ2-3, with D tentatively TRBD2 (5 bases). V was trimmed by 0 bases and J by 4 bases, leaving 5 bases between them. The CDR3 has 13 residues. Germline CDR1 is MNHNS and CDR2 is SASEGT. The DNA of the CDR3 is TGTGCCAGCAGTGAAGCGGAGGCAGATACGCAGTATTTT. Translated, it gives CASSEAEADTQYF.

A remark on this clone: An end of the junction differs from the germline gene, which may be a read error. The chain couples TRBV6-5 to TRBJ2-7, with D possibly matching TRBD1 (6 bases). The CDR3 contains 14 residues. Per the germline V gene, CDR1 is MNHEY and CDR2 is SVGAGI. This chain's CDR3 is CASSSPGVSHEQYF. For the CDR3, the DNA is TGTGCCAGCAGTTCTCCAGGGGTCTCCCACGAGCAGTACTTC.

CDR3 DNA sequence: TGCGCCAGCAGCCCACTGGGTCAGGACGGAACCTACGAGCAGTACTTC. Amino acid sequence: CASSPLGQDGTYEQYF. The V call is TRBV4-3, the J call TRBJ2-7, with no clear D. V shed 4 bases and J shed 2 bases, with 18 bases lying between them. This CDR3 is built from 16 residues. The germline CDR1 and CDR2 sequences are LGHNA and YSLEER.

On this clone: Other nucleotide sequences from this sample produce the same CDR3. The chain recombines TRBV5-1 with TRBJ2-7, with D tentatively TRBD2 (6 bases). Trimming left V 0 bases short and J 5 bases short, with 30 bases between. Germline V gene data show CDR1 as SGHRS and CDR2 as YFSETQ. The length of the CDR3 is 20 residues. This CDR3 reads CASSLGLGGTAGQGGDEQYF. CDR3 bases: TGCGCCAGCAGCTTGGGACTTGGGGGGACGGCGGGGCAGGGCGGCGACGAGCAGTACTTC.